Listed below are T cell receptor beta chains from one sample, sequenced in a study of CD8 T cells in ankylosing spondylitis. MiXCR, applied by TCRdb to the 5' RACE reads, yields one record per CDR3 protein. The repertoire holds some 120,000 distinct CDR3 sequences, roughly 15% seen once, with 2.5% to 3.5% in the top ten. Sequencing used blood, either unsorted or a sorted T cell fraction (not recorded which). Every receptor here comes from a female donor with ankylosing spondylitis or in good health (not recorded which). Each CDR3 is given with its conserved first and last residue. D genes are given only for firm matches. Not every row has a clone size; where given, it reads once, few, many or a size class.

clone_size	v_call	d_call	j_call	cdr3_aa	cdr3_nt
NA	TRBV7-2	NA	TRBJ2-5	CASSLLRRQETQYF	TGTGCCAGCAGCTTATTACGCAGACAAGAGACCCAGTACTTC
few	TRBV5-1	NA	TRBJ1-1	CASSLGGGTNTEAFF	TGCGCCAGCAGCTTGGGGGGGGGAACGAACACTGAAGCTTTCTTT
NA	TRBV29-1	NA	TRBJ2-1	CSGLLSYNEQFF	TGCAGTGGTCTTCTCTCCTACAATGAGCAGTTCTTC
many	TRBV24-1	NA	TRBJ2-3	CATSLEGTTDTQYF	TGTGCCACCAGTCTCGAAGGGACCACAGATACGCAGTATTTT
many	TRBV7-9	NA	TRBJ1-1	CASSRSTEAFF	TGTGCCAGCAGCAGAAGCACTGAAGCTTTCTTT
few	TRBV3-1	TRBD2	TRBJ2-1	CASSQDVGTSAYNEQFF	TGTGCCAGCAGCCAAGATGTTGGGACTAGCGCCTACAATGAGCAGTTCTTC
NA	TRBV19	NA	TRBJ2-2	CASSIQSAIGELFF	TGTGCCAGTAGTATACAATCGGCGATCGGGGAGCTGTTTTTT
many	TRBV27	NA	TRBJ2-1	CASSHAGEFF	TGTGCCAGCAGTCATGCGGGCGAGTTCTTC
many	TRBV9	NA	TRBJ2-7	CASVHSYEQYF	TGTGCCAGCGTCCACTCCTACGAGCAGTACTTC
NA	TRBV25-1	NA	TRBJ2-7	CASSEDNTYEQYF	TGTGCCAGCAGTGAAGACAATACCTACGAGCAGTACTTC
NA	TRBV7-2	TRBD2	TRBJ2-1	CASSLTSGLYNEQFF	TGTGCCAGCAGCTTAACTAGCGGATTATACAATGAGCAGTTCTTC
many	TRBV5-1	TRBD1	TRBJ1-6	CASSQQGDNSPLHF	TGCGCCAGCAGCCAGCAGGGGGATAATTCACCCCTCCACTTT
NA	TRBV20-1	TRBD2	TRBJ2-7	CSARDHGSGGGYEQYF	TGCAGTGCTAGAGATCACGGTAGCGGGGGAGGTTACGAGCAGTACTTC
NA	TRBV3-1	NA	TRBJ2-5	CASSQDRQPTTQYF	TGTGCCAGCAGCCAAGATCGCCAACCGACGACCCAGTACTTC
few	TRBV30	NA	TRBJ1-2	CACNKKENYGYTF	TGTGCCTGTAATAAGAAAGAAAACTATGGCTACACCTTC
many	TRBV12-3/TRBV12-4	TRBD2	TRBJ2-7	CASSLGLAGGTYEQYF	TGTGCCAGCAGTTTAGGACTAGCGGGAGGGACCTACGAGCAGTACTTC
few	TRBV5-6	TRBD2	TRBJ2-1	CASSWRLASPSNEQFF	TGTGCCAGCAGCTGGAGACTAGCCTCGCCTAGTAATGAGCAGTTCTTC
few	TRBV30	NA	TRBJ2-1	CAWTTSRNEQFF	TGTGCCTGGACGACTAGTAGGAATGAGCAGTTCTTC
few	TRBV29-1	NA	TRBJ2-6	CSVADSLSGANVLTF	TGCAGCGTTGCGGACAGCCTCTCTGGGGCCAACGTCCTGACTTTC
NA	TRBV23-1	TRBD1	TRBJ2-7	CASSQSKGTGETEQYF	TGCGCCAGCAGTCAATCGAAGGGGACAGGGGAAACGGAGCAGTACTTC